Below are 17 T cell receptor beta chains sequenced from a single sample in a study of T-cell memory formation after mild COVID-19. MiXCR was run by TCRdb on the 5' RACE reads, yielding one entry per CDR3 protein. This table holds about 260,000 distinct CDR3 sequences, over 7% found once. Sequenced input: PBMCs or a T cell subset sorted from them (not recorded which). The receptors derive from a man between 18 and 29 years old who had mild COVID-19 (a few samples of this study predate the infection). Cell type and time point are not known.

The rearrangement uses TRBV6-1 and TRBJ2-5; D is uncertain. CDR1 is MNHNS and CDR2 is SASEGT in the germline V gene. The CDR3 is 10 residues long. The germline V and J ends were trimmed by 1 base and 7 bases, with 1 base remaining between them. CDR3 region: CASSEGTQYF. The CDR3 DNA reads TGTGCCAGCAGTGAAGGGACCCAGTACTTC.

The chain recombines TRBV7-2 with TRBJ1-6; tentative D call: TRBD1 (5 bases). This CDR3 contains 14 residues. The V gene's germline CDR1 is SGHTA and CDR2 FQGNSA. V lost 3 bases, J lost 6 bases, and 9 bases lay in between. CDR3 region: CASSLGLSNSPLHF. The CDR3 nucleotides read TGTGCCAGCAGCTTGGGACTGTCTAATTCACCCCTCCACTTT.

The gene calls are TRBV20-1 and TRBJ1-5; D gene unclear. Germline V CDR1 and CDR2: DFQATT, SNEGSKA (reference sequence). The CDR3 spans 14 residues. Between the trimmed V and J ends, which lost 1 base and 2 bases, there was a span of 9 bases. The CDR3 DNA reads TGCAGTGCTAGAGGTTCTAACCGCAATCAGCCCCAGCATTTT. Encoded protein: CSARGSNRNQPQHF.

V usage is TRBV5-4 and J usage is TRBJ2-5; 7 bases line up with TRBD2. The CDR3 is 14 amino acids. Germline CDR1 reads SGHNT; CDR2 reads YYREEE (reference sequence). V was pared by 6 bases and J by 0 bases, with 5 bases of the junction left unmatched. The CDR3 sequence is CASTASGDQETQYF. As DNA, the CDR3 is TGTGCCAGCACGGCGAGCGGGGACCAAGAGACCCAGTACTTC.

This clonotype was counted many times. The chain recombines TRBV5-4 with TRBJ1-1; a weak D match, TRBD1 (5 bases). Between the trimmed V and J ends, which lost 0 bases and 11 bases, there was a span of 14 bases. The CDR3 is 13 amino acids. CDR1 and CDR2 (germline): SGHNT, YYREEE (reference sequence). The CDR3 reads CASSLGGSGRAFF. The DNA for the CDR3 is TGTGCCAGCAGCTTGGGGGGGTCCGGCCGGGCTTTCTTT.

This clonotype was seen repeatedly, ten times or more. The V call is TRBV6-5, the J call TRBJ2-3, with 8 bases that match TRBD2. The CDR3 sequence is 16 residues long. Trimming cost V 5 bases and J 4 bases; bases outside gene matches: 11. CDR1 and CDR2 (germline): MNHEY, SVGAGI. DNA for the CDR3: TGTGCCAGCAGTCCCTTGACTGGCGGGGGGTCAGATACGCAGTATTTT. Protein sequence: CASSPLTGGGSDTQYF.

This clonotype was counted at least ten times. The gene calls are TRBV7-9 and TRBJ1-1, with 10 bases matching TRBD1. The CDR3 consists of 14 residues. V was clipped by 4 bases and J by 7 bases; unmatched bases: 6. The V gene's germline CDR1 is SEHNR and CDR2 FQNEAQ (reference sequence). CDR3 loop: CASSSRTGGDEAFF. Written as DNA, the CDR3 is TGTGCCAGCAGCTCCCGGACAGGGGGAGATGAAGCTTTCTTT. The entire variable domain, with the rest obtained from reference TRBV7-9 and TRBJ1-1, is as follows: DTGVSQNPRHKITKRGQNVTFRCDPISEHNRLYWYRQTLGQGPEFLTYFQNEAQLEKSRLLSDRFSAERPKGSFSTLEIQRTEQGDSAMYLCASSSRTGGDEAFFGQGTRLTVV.

This clonotype has just a few counts. J is TRBJ2-5 and V is TRBV10-3, with D possibly being TRBD1 (6 bases). Germline V gene data show CDR1 as ENHRY and CDR2 as SYGVKD. The CDR3 contains 12 residues. V gave up 8 bases and J gave up 3 bases, with 10 bases separating them. CDR3 coding DNA: TGTGCCATCGCATACAGGGAAGAGACCCAGTACTTC. This gives the protein CAIAYREETQYF.

The V and J genes are TRBV5-5 and TRBJ1-5; 8 bases match TRBD1. This CDR3 is built from 16 residues. Germline CDR1 SGHKS, CDR2 YYEKEE (reference sequence). The ends lost 4 bases at V and 3 bases at J; junction bases unmatched: 9. The CDR3 coding sequence is TGTGCCAGCAGCAGGCTAGGGACAGGACCCAATCAGCCCCAGCATTTT. This sequence encodes CASSRLGTGPNQPQHF. Full variable domain (outside the CDR3, taken from reference TRBV5-5 and TRBJ1-5): DAGVTQSPTHLIKTRGQQVTLRCSPISGHKSVSWYQQVLGQGPQFIFQYYEKEERGRGNFPDRFSARQFPNYSSELNVNALLLGDSALYLCASSRLGTGPNQPQHFGDGTRLSIL.

This clonotype was observed a handful of times. V is TRBV28 and J is TRBJ2-7, with TRBD1 as a possible D gene (6 bases). V gave up 4 bases and J gave up 5 bases, with 18 bases separating them. The CDR3 contains 15 residues. Looked up from germline, CDR1 is MDHEN and CDR2 is SYDVKM. Here the CDR3 reads CASSSQTGTRDEQYV. The CDR3 nucleotides read TGTGCCAGCAGTTCCCAGACAGGTACGAGGGACGAGCAGTACGTC.

This chain links TRBV6-5 with TRBJ1-1; no definite D call. Per germline, CDR1 MNHEY and CDR2 SVGAGI. This CDR3 is 20 amino acids long. V was pared by 0 bases and J by 0 bases, with 23 bases between. Here the CDR3 DNA reads TGTGCCAGCAGTTACTCGTTAGTATCGGGAGGTGAGGACCTGAACACTGAAGCTTTCTTT. Its translation: CASSYSLVSGGEDLNTEAFF.

This clonotype was seen a few times. CDR3 amino acids: CSARRMGVAYEQYF. Written as DNA, the CDR3 is TGCAGTGCTAGACGGATGGGGGTGGCCTACGAGCAGTACTTC. This rearrangement joins TRBV20-1 to TRBJ2-7; D is tentatively TRBD1 or TRBD2 (5 bases each). From germline, CDR1 is DFQATT and CDR2 SNEGSKA (reference sequence). Trimming stripped 2 bases from V and 2 bases from J, with 13 bases between. This CDR3 is built from 14 residues.

V is TRBV5-1 and J is TRBJ2-7; D is perhaps TRBD1 (6 bases). The CDR3 has 14 amino acids. The V end was cut by 5 bases, the J end by 2 bases, with 14 bases between. Germline V gene data show CDR1 as SGHRS and CDR2 as YFSETQ. CDR3 bases: TGCGCCAGCAGAATTACGACAGGTGCCTACGAGCAGTACGTC. It translates to CASRITTGAYEQYV.

In its sample, this clonotype was seen a few times. The gene calls are TRBV7-9 and TRBJ1-1; no definite D call. Germline CDR1 and CDR2: SEHNR and FQNEAQ (reference sequence). CDR3 length: 13 residues. Deletions cut 2 bases from V and 0 bases from J, with 4 bases between. CDR3 bases: TGTGCCAGCAGCTTACCGATGAACACTGAAGCTTTCTTT. It yields the protein CASSLPMNTEAFF. The full variable domain, with the rest looked up from reference TRBV7-9 and TRBJ1-1, is DTGVSQNPRHKITKRGQNVTFRCDPISEHNRLYWYRQTLGQGPEFLTYFQNEAQLEKSRLLSDRFSAERPKGSFSTLEIQRTEQGDSAMYLCASSLPMNTEAFFGQGTRLTVV.

This clonotype occurred many times. The chain joins TRBV5-6 to TRBJ2-1; TRBD2 matches 11 bases. The CDR3 covers 14 residues. V lost 7 bases and J lost 5; bases outside the gene matches: 5. Germline CDR1 SGHDT, CDR2 YYEEEE. The CDR3: CASLRLAGNNEQFF. The DNA for the CDR3 is TGTGCCAGCCTCAGACTAGCGGGGAACAATGAGCAGTTCTTC.

The sample holds a few counts of this clonotype. CDR3 amino acids: CASSLEAENEQYV. The CDR3 coding sequence is TGTGCCAGCAGCTTAGAAGCGGAAAACGAGCAGTACGTC. The chain links TRBV7-2 to TRBJ2-7; a weak D match, TRBD2 (5 bases). This CDR3 is 13 amino acids long. With 1 base removed from V and 5 bases from J, the gap between germline ends came to 9 bases. Germline V CDR1 and CDR2: SGHTA, FQGNSA.

In this sample, this clonotype turned up a few times. J is TRBJ2-7 and V is TRBV11-2, with 7 bases lining up with TRBD1. Germline CDR1 and CDR2: SGHAT and FQNNGV. V was clipped by 0 bases and J by 3 bases; unmatched bases: 5. The CDR3 sequence is 15 residues long. The CDR3 sequence: CASSLDPGQNYEQYF. CDR3 in DNA: TGTGCCAGCAGCTTAGATCCGGGACAGAACTACGAGCAGTACTTC. Based on the CDR3 plus reference TRBV11-2 and TRBJ2-7, the full variable domain is EAGVAQSPRYKIIEKRQSVAFWCNPISGHATLYWYQQILGQGPKLLIQFQNNGVVDDSQLPKDRFSAERLKGVDSTLKIQPAKLEDSAVYLCASSLDPGQNYEQYFGPGTRLTVT.